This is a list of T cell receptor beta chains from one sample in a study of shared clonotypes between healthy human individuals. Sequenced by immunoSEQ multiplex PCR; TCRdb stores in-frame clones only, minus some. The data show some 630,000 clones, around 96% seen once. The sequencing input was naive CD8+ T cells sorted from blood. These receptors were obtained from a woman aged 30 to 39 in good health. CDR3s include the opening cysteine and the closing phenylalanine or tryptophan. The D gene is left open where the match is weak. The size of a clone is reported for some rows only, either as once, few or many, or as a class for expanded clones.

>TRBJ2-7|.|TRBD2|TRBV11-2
TGTGCCAGCAGCTTAGATGGGGCGGGAGGGCCTCTCGAGCAGTACTTC
CASSLDGAGGPLEQYF
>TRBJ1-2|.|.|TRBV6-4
TGTGCCAGCAGTGACTCGCACCAGGGTGGAGATGGCTACACCTTC
CASSDSHQGGDGYTF
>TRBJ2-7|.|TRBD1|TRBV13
TGTGCCAGCAGTTTTATCGCCCGGGACAGGGAATACGAGCAGTACTTC
CASSFIARDREYEQYF
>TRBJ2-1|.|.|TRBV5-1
TGCGCCAGCAGCTTTAGCAATGAGCAGTTCTTC
CASSFSNEQFF
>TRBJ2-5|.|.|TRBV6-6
TGTGCCAGCAGGTCCAGGGTGGGGGAGACCCAGTACTTC
CASRSRVGETQYF
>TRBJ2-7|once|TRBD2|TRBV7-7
TGTGCCAGCAGCCCCAGCGGGGTCTACGAGCAGTACTTC
CASSPSGVYEQYF
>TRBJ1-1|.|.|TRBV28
TGTGCCAGCAGTTCTAGGACATATATAGCTTTCTTT
CASSSRTYIAFF
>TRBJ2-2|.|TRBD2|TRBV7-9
TGTGCCAGCGTACCTCGGTTTAGCGGGAGTGTCGGGGAGCTGTTTTTT
CASVPRFSGSVGELFF
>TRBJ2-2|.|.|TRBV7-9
TGTGCCACTTTGGACTACACCGGGGAGCTGTTTTTT
CATLDYTGELFF
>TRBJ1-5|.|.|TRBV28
TGTGCCAGCCTCTCAAGGGCAGGGAAACAGCCCCAGCATTTT
CASLSRAGKQPQHF
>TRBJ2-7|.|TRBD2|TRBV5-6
TGTGCCAGCAGCTTGGGATTAGCGGGAGTTCCCTACGAGCAGTACTTC
CASSLGLAGVPYEQYF
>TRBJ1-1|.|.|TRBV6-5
TGTGCCAGCAGTCCAGATCACAGGGAAGCTTTCTTT
CASSPDHREAFF
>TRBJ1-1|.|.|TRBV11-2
TGTGCCAGCAGCTTAGCTCCCACTGAAGCTTTCTTT
CASSLAPTEAFF
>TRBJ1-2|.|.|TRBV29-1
TGCAGCGTTGAAACCCCCGATAACCTACCCTATGGCTACACCTTC
CSVETPDNLPYGYTF
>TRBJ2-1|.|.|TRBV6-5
TGTGCCAGCAGTTACTCCAGTGAGGAGCAGTTCTTC
CASSYSSEEQFF